The T cell receptor (beta chain) described here comes from a study of blood T cell repertoires in COVID-19. For the study at large: Sources were T cells, B-cell-depleted T cells, or PBMCs; the material itself was cDNA or gDNA.

Clones were read by immunoSEQ multiplex PCR, and TCRdb kept only the in-frame ones, dropping some. Found here are some 350,000 clones, 80% to 90% of them singletons; the top ten hold around 5%. Residents of about two dozen US areas, aged 18 to 89 years, made up the participants. Trimming removed 6 bases from V and 3 bases from J, with 15 bases in between. The germline CDR1 and CDR2 sequences are KGHSH and LQKENI. This CDR3 is 14 amino acids long. The sample consisted of PBMCs or T cells enriched from blood (not recorded which). The chain links TRBV18 to TRBJ2-7; D gene unclear. The receptor comes from a man aged 25 to 40 who had recovered from COVID-19. The DNA for the CDR3 is TGTGCCAGCTCGACAAGTCAGAGCCACTACGAGCAGTACTTC. The encoded protein is CASSTSQSHYEQYF.